This T cell receptor beta chain originates from a study of cytomegalovirus exposure and HLA in healthy donors. Study outcomes and limitations: CMV antigen specificity of three CMV-associated chains was confirmed in vitro.

The CDR3 covers 17 residues. Germline V lookup: CDR1 LNHNV, CDR2 YYDKDF (reference sequence). Trimming removed 8 bases from V and 2 bases from J; junction bases left unmatched: 10. Turning to this clone: The antigen is not known.

The PCR was carried out with 60 Vbeta primers and 13 Jbeta primers. This table comes from immunoSEQ multiplex PCR, and its TCRdb copy is limited to in-frame clones, with some not included. The sample holds over 150,000 clones, 60% to 80% seen once. This sequence joins TRBV15 and TRBJ1-5; the match to TRBD1 covers 12 bases. Sample: PBMCs. The source is a woman aged 25-40 years in good health and CMV-seronegative. The CDR3 reads CATRTGQGAVGNQPQHF. As DNA, the CDR3 is TGTGCCACCCGTACGGGACAGGGGGCGGTCGGCAATCAGCCCCAGCATTTT. The whole variable domain, filled in from reference TRBV15 and TRBJ1-5, reads DAMVIQNPRYQVTQFGKPVTLSCSQTLNHNVMYWYQQKSSQAPKLLFHYYDKDFNNEADTPDNFQSRRPNTSFCFLDIRSPGLGDTAMYLCATRTGQGAVGNQPQHFGDGTRLSIL.